This passage covers 24 T cell receptor beta chains from one sample sequenced in a study of blood T cell repertoires in COVID-19. The method was immunoSEQ multiplex PCR; TCRdb's version includes in-frame clones alone and lacks a portion of them. Of around 160,000 clones detected, 82% appear once; the ten largest clones hold 9.5% to 12%. Sequencing was done on a sample of PBMCs or T cells enriched from blood (not recorded which). The origin of the receptors is a man aged 50 or older who had recovered from COVID-19.

The chain couples TRBV24-1 to TRBJ2-1; perhaps TRBD2 as D (7 bases). V lost 1 base and J lost 5, with 14 bases in between. Germline CDR1 is KGHDR and CDR2 is SFDVKD. The CDR3 runs 16 residues. CDR3 region: CATSDFGGGRNNEQFF. Here the CDR3 DNA reads TGTGCCACCAGTGATTTCGGCGGGGGCAGAAACAATGAGCAGTTCTTC.

In nucleotides, the CDR3 is TGTGCCAGACAGGACAGTCCGCGTGAAAAACTGTTTTTT. Translation: CARQDSPREKLFF. V and J are TRBV30 and TRBJ1-4; D is perhaps TRBD1 (6 bases). Germline V gives CDR1 GTSNPN, CDR2 SVGIG (reference sequence). The CDR3 is made up of 13 amino acids. The ends were cut back, 8 bases at V and 7 bases at J, with 17 bases in the middle. Variable domain in full (rest from reference TRBV30 and TRBJ1-4): SQTIHQWPATLVQPVGSPLSLECTVEGTSNPNLYWYRQAAGRGLQLLFYSVGIGQISSEVPQNLSASRPQDRQFILSSKKLLLSDSGFYLCARQDSPREKLFFGSGTQLSVL.

This chain joins TRBV7-6 and TRBJ2-7, with a weak D call TRBD1 (6 bases). CDR1 SGHVS and CDR2 FNYEAQ come from the germline V gene. The CDR3 is made up of 13 amino acids. V was clipped by 1 base and J by 5 bases, with 9 bases between them. The CDR3 nucleotides are TGTGCCAGCAGCTTAGATGAGGGGGACGAGCAGTACTTC. This encodes CASSLDEGDEQYF.

This clone was seen once. The chain carries TRBV11-2 and TRBJ2-5; 15 nucleotides align to TRBD2. The CDR3 contains 16 residues. V lost 5 bases to trimming and J lost 7 bases; unmatched junction nucleotides: 8. In germline, CDR1 is SGHAT, CDR2 FQNNGV. CDR3 coding DNA: TGTGCCAGCAGCAAAGGGACTAGCGGGAGGTCATGGACCCAGTACTTC. As protein: CASSKGTSGRSWTQYF.

The rearrangement joins TRBV24-1 to TRBJ1-5; a weak D match, TRBD1 (5 bases). Germline assignment: CDR1 KGHDR and CDR2 SFDVKD. This CDR3 contains 16 residues. The germline V and J ends were trimmed by 1 base and 6 bases, with 15 bases remaining between them. The CDR3 region is CATSDFTRGDGQPQHF. Written as DNA, the CDR3 is TGTGCCACCAGTGATTTTACCCGGGGGGACGGTCAGCCCCAGCATTTT.

The chain links TRBV4-2 to TRBJ1-1; tentative D call: TRBD1 (6 bases). CDR1 and CDR2 (germline): LGHNA, YNFKEQ. This CDR3 has 15 residues. V was pared by 0 bases and J by 0 bases, with 8 bases between. CDR3 loop: CASSQDRTVNTEAFF. In DNA, the CDR3 is TGTGCCAGCAGCCAAGATAGGACAGTGAACACTGAAGCTTTCTTT.

Written as DNA, the CDR3 is TGCGCCAGCAGCCACGGGGGTTCTGGGGCCAACGTCCTGACTTTC. It translates to CASSHGGSGANVLTF. This chain links TRBV5-1 with TRBJ2-6, with D possibly matching TRBD2 (6 bases). The CDR3 contains 15 residues. In germline, CDR1 is SGHRS, CDR2 YFSETQ. The V gene lost 4 bases and the J gene lost 1 base, with 9 bases spanning the gap.

The V gene is TRBV25-1, the J gene TRBJ2-1; 7 bases line up with TRBD2. Trimming cost V 3 bases and J 11 bases; bases outside gene matches: 13. Germline V CDR1 and CDR2: MGHDK, SYGVNS. This CDR3 is built from 15 residues. Written as DNA, the CDR3 is TGTGCCAGCAGTGACCGCCGCTGGGGGGAGGGACAGCAGTTCTTC. Its translation is CASSDRRWGEGQQFF.

The chain combines TRBV11-3 with TRBJ2-7; D is unclear. Trimming pared 5 bases from V and 1 base from J, leaving 3 bases between. The CDR3 runs 11 residues. The V gene's germline CDR1 is SGHNT and CDR2 YENEEA. The CDR3 sequence: CASSRSYEQYF. The CDR3, as DNA: TGTGCCAGCAGCCGTTCCTACGAGCAGTACTTC.

The chain recombines TRBV9 with TRBJ2-7, with TRBD1 as a possible D gene (6 bases). The CDR3 spans 17 residues. Per the germline V gene, CDR1 is SGDLS and CDR2 is YYNGEE. The V and J ends lost 5 bases and 2 bases respectively, with 23 bases between them. The CDR3 sequence: CASSVPGVISGPYEQYF. CDR3 bases: TGTGCCAGCAGTGTCCCAGGGGTAATCAGTGGGCCCTACGAGCAGTACTTC.

The chain links TRBV7-2 to TRBJ2-2; TRBD1 aligns across 9 bases. CDR3 size: 16 residues. The V and J ends lost 3 bases and 7 bases, in that order; junction bases with no gene match: 9. Germline V gene sequence: CDR1 SGHTA, CDR2 FQGNSA. CDR3 DNA: TGTGCCAGCAGCTTGACCGGGACAGGGACTCGCGGGGAGCTGTTTTTT. It yields the protein CASSLTGTGTRGELFF. The variable domain in full, with the rest retrieved from reference TRBV7-2 and TRBJ2-2, is GAGVSQSPSNKVTEKGKDVELRCDPISGHTALYWYRQSLGQGLEFLIYFQGNSAPDKSGLPSDRFSAERTGGSVSTLTIQRTQQEDSAVYLCASSLTGTGTRGELFFGEGSRLTVL.

The gene calls are TRBV21-1 and TRBJ2-7; the D call in the table, TRBD2, was not verified against the DNA. TRBV21-1 counts as a pseudogene. The length of the CDR3 is 14 residues. CDR3 amino acids: CASSKGGTSAEQYF. CDR3 nucleotide sequence: TGTGCCAGCAGCAAAGGAGGGACTAGCGCCGAGCAGTACTTC.

The chain couples TRBV6-5 to TRBJ1-5; D is ambiguous. CDR3 size: 14 residues. The V end lost 6 bases, the J end lost 1 base, and 10 bases lay between the germline ends. The germline gives CDR1 MNHEY, CDR2 SVGAGI. This CDR3 reads CASRRQASNQPQHF. The CDR3 nucleotides are TGTGCCAGCAGGCGACAAGCCAGCAATCAGCCCCAGCATTTT.

The rearrangement uses TRBV2 and TRBJ2-7; 9 bases fit TRBD2. Germline V gives CDR1 SNHLY, CDR2 FYNNEI. V was clipped by 8 bases and J by 6 bases; unmatched bases: 8. There are 13 residues in the CDR3. The chain's CDR3 is CASHVAGAVEQYF. The CDR3 DNA reads TGTGCCAGCCATGTAGCGGGGGCGGTCGAGCAGTACTTC.

This clone was seen just once. The chain combines TRBV10-1 with TRBJ2-7, with no clear D. Trimming shortened V by 0 bases and J by 3 bases, and 6 bases separated the two germline ends. The CDR3 has 13 residues. CDR1 is WNHNN and CDR2 is SYGVQD in the germline V gene (reference sequence). The CDR3 sequence: CASSESGYYEQYF. The CDR3 bases are TGCGCCAGCAGTGAGTCCGGGTACTACGAGCAGTACTTC.

This clone occurred a few times. The chain links TRBV2 to TRBJ2-6; 7 bases are shared with TRBD1. This CDR3 region has 18 residues. V dropped 6 bases and J dropped 0; count of bases not matched to a gene: 11. Germline CDR1 and CDR2: SNHLY and FYNNEI. CDR3 protein: CASRDSTGTNSGANVLTF. CDR3 coding DNA: TGTGCCAGCAGGGATTCGACAGGGACGAACTCTGGGGCCAACGTCCTGACTTTC.

On this clone itself: This sample also contains other DNA sequences that code for the same CDR3. This sequence joins TRBV24-1 and TRBJ1-2; 9 bases line up with TRBD1. CDR1 and CDR2 from the germline V gene are KGHDR and SFDVKD. Unmatched junction bases numbered 4, after V lost 2 bases and J lost 7 bases. CDR3 size: 14 residues. CDR3 sequence reads: CATSDSPDRGGYTF. CDR3 bases: TGTGCCACCAGTGATTCACCGGACAGGGGTGGCTACACCTTC.

The chain combines TRBV7-3 with TRBJ1-2; 7 bases are a match to TRBD1. Trimming cost V 5 bases and J 4 bases; bases outside gene matches: 7. The CDR3 sequence is 14 residues long. Germline-derived CDR1 and CDR2 are SGHTA and FQGTGA. CDR3 sequence reads: CASSMGQLPYGYTF. CDR3 in DNA: TGTGCCAGCAGCATGGGACAGCTCCCCTATGGCTACACCTTC.

This chain links TRBV19 with TRBJ1-2, with TRBD1 matching over 10 bases. The CDR3 has 15 amino acids. Germline CDR1 and CDR2: LNHDA and SQIVND (reference sequence). V lost 4 bases to trimming and J lost 2 bases; unmatched junction nucleotides: 4. The CDR3 bases are TGTGCCAGTAGTACACGGACAGGGGGAAACTATGGCTACACCTTC. This sequence encodes CASSTRTGGNYGYTF.

The chain joins TRBV16 to TRBJ1-2; D gene uncertain. Trimming took off 4 bases at V and 1 base at J, with 10 bases between the two ends. Germline CDR1 KGHSY, CDR2 FQNENV. The CDR3 is 14 residues long. CDR3 amino acids: CASSRSPVNYGYTF. CDR3 sequence (DNA): TGTGCCAGCAGCCGGTCGCCAGTTAACTATGGCTACACCTTC.

This rearrangement joins TRBV27 to TRBJ2-1; TRBD2 matches 14 bases. V shed 2 bases, J shed 5 bases, and the junction held 2 bases outside the gene matches. Germline V gene lookup returns CDR1 MNHEY and CDR2 SMNVEV (reference sequence). This CDR3 region has 16 residues. CDR3: CASSLRLAGGNNEQFF. CDR3 bases: TGTGCCAGCAGTTTAAGACTAGCGGGGGGGAACAATGAGCAGTTCTTC.

This clone was seen a few times. The chain has TRBV19 and TRBJ1-1; D is perhaps TRBD1 (6 bases). CDR3 size: 13 residues. Trimming pared 4 bases from V and 2 bases from J, leaving 8 bases between. Germline V gene lookup returns CDR1 LNHDA and CDR2 SQIVND (reference sequence). CDR3 in amino acids: CASSKGHNTEAFF. As DNA, the CDR3 is TGTGCCAGTAGTAAGGGACACAACACTGAAGCTTTCTTT.

The chain links TRBV28 to TRBJ1-4, with 9 bases fitting TRBD1. V trimming: 7 bases; J trimming: 7 bases; junction bases outside the gene matches: 7. The CDR3 loop spans 14 amino acids. Germline-derived CDR1 and CDR2 are MDHEN and SYDVKM. The CDR3 nucleotides are TGTGCCAGCACCCCGGGACAGGGTGGTGAAAAACTGTTTTTT. Its translation is CASTPGQGGEKLFF.

The J gene is TRBJ2-7, the V gene TRBV7-2, with 16 positions matching TRBD2. CDR1 and CDR2 from the germline V gene are SGHTA and FQGNSA. V trimming: 4 bases; J trimming: 6 bases; junction bases outside the gene matches: 3. The CDR3 runs 15 residues. The CDR3: CASSSGLAGGAEQYF. The CDR3 bases are TGTGCCAGCAGCTCGGGACTAGCGGGAGGGGCCGAGCAGTACTTC.